The sequence of this TCR beta chain was determined in a study of blood T cell repertoires in COVID-19. Participant reports of clinical history set cohort assignment. Under the authors' procedure: Amplifying reference gene primers gave estimates of nucleated cell counts. Assay used: immunoSEQ multiplex PCR; TCRdb lists only in-frame clones, some missing. V, J and clone size derive from that table, while D and trimming were established from the DNA sequence. The sample shows under 450,000 clones, just over 90% of them seen only once. The sequencing input was PBMCs or T cells enriched from blood (not recorded which). The TCR originated in a woman between 35 and 50 years old who had been exposed to COVID-19.

CDR3 sequence: CASSHQGRANEKLFF. For the CDR3, the DNA is TGTGCCAGCAGCCACCAGGGTAGGGCTAATGAAAAACTGTTTTTT. V is TRBV3-1 (or the pseudogene TRBV3-2) and J is TRBJ1-4, with D possibly TRBD1 on 5 matching bases. This CDR3 region has 15 residues. Germline V gives CDR1 LGHDT, CDR2 YNNKEL (reference sequence). The V end was cut by 3 bases, the J end by 3 bases, with 11 bases between.